This is a list of T cell receptor beta chains from one sample in a study of CD8 T cells in ankylosing spondylitis. TCRdb re-derived calls from the 5' RACE reads in MiXCR, one entry per CDR3 protein. The table includes just under 550,000 distinct CDR3 sequences, more than 9.5% detected once. The sequenced sample was blood, either unsorted or a sorted T cell fraction (not recorded which). These receptors were obtained from a male donor with ankylosing spondylitis. Both conserved end residues are part of each CDR3. Fields, in order: J gene, V gene, clone size, D gene, CDR3 protein, CDR3 DNA. The D gene is left open where the match is weak. Part of the rows lack a size; the others show once, few, many or a class for expanded clones.

TRBJ2-2 | TRBV5-1 | many | TRBD2 | CASSLRRESGTGELFF | TGCGCCAGCAGCTTACGGCGGGAGTCGGGCACCGGGGAGCTGTTTTTT
TRBJ1-4 | TRBV25-1 | many | - | CASSRERYNEKLFF | TGTGCCAGCAGCAGAGAGCGCTATAATGAAAAACTGTTTTTT
TRBJ2-7 | TRBV12-3/TRBV12-4 | many | - | CASSLFWGDYEQYF | TGTGCCAGCAGTTTATTTTGGGGCGACTACGAGCAGTACTTC
TRBJ2-1 | TRBV11-2 | many | - | CASSLEGPSYNEQFF | TGTGCCAGCAGCTTAGAGGGCCCCTCCTACAATGAGCAGTTCTTC
TRBJ1-5 | TRBV28 | few | - | CAACLLGRAQHF | TGTGCCGCCTGCCTCCTCGGGCGGGCCCAGCATTTT
TRBJ2-1 | TRBV5-6 | - | - | CASSPTGVHNEQFF | TGTGCCAGCAGCCCTACCGGGGTCCACAATGAGCAGTTCTTC
TRBJ1-3 | TRBV12-3/TRBV12-4 | many | TRBD1 | CASSSTGSGNTIYF | TGTGCCAGCAGCTCGACAGGGTCTGGAAACACCATATATTTT
TRBJ2-7 | TRBV5-1 | many | TRBD1 | CASSLDRGSYEQYF | TGCGCCAGCAGCTTAGACAGGGGGTCCTACGAGCAGTACTTC
TRBJ2-3 | TRBV5-1 | many | - | CASSGRTDTQYF | TGCGCCAGCAGCGGACGCACAGATACGCAGTATTTT
TRBJ2-7 | TRBV5-1 | few | - | CASSPGGRSSLEQYF | TGCGCCAGCAGCCCCGGGGGGCGGAGTTCGCTCGAGCAGTACTTC
TRBJ2-2 | TRBV9 | many | TRBD1 | CASSVATQGTGELFF | TGTGCCAGCAGCGTCGCGACACAGGGGACCGGGGAGCTGTTTTTT
TRBJ2-5 | TRBV5-1 | - | TRBD2 | CASSLGLAGVKETQYF | TGCGCCAGCAGCTTGGGACTAGCGGGAGTAAAGGAGACCCAGTACTTC
TRBJ1-2 | TRBV13 | - | - | CASSLQRSYGYTF | TGTGCCAGCAGCTTACAGCGGAGCTATGGCTACACCTTC
TRBJ2-2 | TRBV11-2 | - | - | CASSGSRENTGELFF | TGTGCCAGCAGCGGATCGCGGGAAAACACCGGGGAGCTGTTTTTT
TRBJ2-7 | TRBV7-9 | - | - | CASSLSQGLSYEQYF | TGTGCCAGCAGCTTATCCCAGGGGCTCTCCTACGAGCAGTACTTC
TRBJ2-1 | TRBV3-1 | - | TRBD2 | CASSQGLAGGDNEQFF | TGTGCCAGCAGCCAAGGACTAGCGGGAGGGGACAATGAGCAGTTCTTC
TRBJ2-7 | TRBV30 | - | TRBD2 | CAWSARASGPLGYF | TGTGCCTGGAGTGCCAGGGCTAGCGGGCCCCTAGGGTACTTC
TRBJ1-5 | TRBV28 | few | - | CASSFVSQPQHF | TGTGCCAGCAGTTTCGTTTCTCAGCCCCAGCATTTT
TRBJ2-1 | TRBV4-1 | few | - | CASSQVAFEQFF | TGCGCCAGCAGCCAGGTAGCGTTTGAGCAGTTCTTC
TRBJ1-1 | TRBV12-3/TRBV12-4 | - | - | CTSSLVGGSVWGSTEAFF | TGTACCAGCAGTTTAGTTGGAGGGAGCGTGTGGGGTTCCACTGAAGCTTTCTTT
TRBJ1-5 | TRBV12-3/TRBV12-4 | many | - | CASSLSQYSNQPQHF | TGTGCCAGCAGTTTATCCCAGTATAGCAATCAGCCCCAGCATTTT
TRBJ2-1 | TRBV27 | - | TRBD2 | CASSLKRDDYNEQFF | TGTGCCAGCAGTTTAAAGCGGGACGACTACAATGAGCAGTTCTTC
TRBJ2-2 | TRBV7-8 | many | - | CASSLYSTGELFF | TGTGCCAGCAGCCTCTACTCCACCGGGGAGCTGTTTTTT